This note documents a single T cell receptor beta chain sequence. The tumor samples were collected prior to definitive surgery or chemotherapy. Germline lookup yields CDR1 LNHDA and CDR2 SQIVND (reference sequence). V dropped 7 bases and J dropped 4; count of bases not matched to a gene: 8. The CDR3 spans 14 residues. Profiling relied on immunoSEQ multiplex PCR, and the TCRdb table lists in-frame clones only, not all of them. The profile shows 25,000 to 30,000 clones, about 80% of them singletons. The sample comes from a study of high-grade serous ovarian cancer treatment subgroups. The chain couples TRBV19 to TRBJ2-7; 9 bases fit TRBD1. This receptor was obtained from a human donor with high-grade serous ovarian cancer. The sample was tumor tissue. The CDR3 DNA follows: TGTGCCAGTAACCCGACAGGGGGACGTTACGAGCAGTACTTC. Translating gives CASNPTGGRYEQYF.